The 32 T cell receptor beta chains below were found in one sample sequenced in a study of cytomegalovirus exposure and HLA in healthy donors. PCR primers comprised 60 Vbeta and 13 Jbeta primers. The protocol was immunoSEQ multiplex PCR, while the TCRdb copy is restricted to in-frame clones and leaves out a portion. In the table there are over 150,000 clones, over 65% of which are singletons. The sample consisted of PBMCs. The receptors stem from a woman aged 55-70 years in good health and CMV-seropositive.

As for this clone: The junction and the germline gene differ at one end; a read error may be behind it. The chain has TRBV5-1 and TRBJ2-4, with unresolved D. CDR3 length: 15 amino acids. Looked up from germline, CDR1 is SGHRS and CDR2 is YFSETQ. The CDR3 sequence is CASSTLPGFKNSQYF. The CDR3 DNA sequence: TGCGCCAGCAGCACGTTGCCTGGATTCAAAAACAGTCAGTACTTC.

V usage is TRBV2 and J usage is TRBJ2-3; 13 bases line up with TRBD2. The CDR3 sequence is 18 residues long. Germline V gene lookup returns CDR1 SNHLY and CDR2 FYNNEI. V gave up 4 bases and J gave up 4 bases; unmatched junction bases: 11. The CDR3 DNA reads as TGTGCCAGCAGTGGACAGACCGGGACTAGCGGGATTTCAGATACGCAGTATTTT. Translating it yields CASSGQTGTSGISDTQYF. Full variable domain (outside the CDR3, taken from reference TRBV2 and TRBJ2-3): EPEVTQTPSHQVTQMGQEVILRCVPISNHLYFYWYRQILGQKVEFLVSFYNNEISEKSEIFDDQFSVERPDGSNFTLKIRSTKLEDSAMYFCASSGQTGTSGISDTQYFGPGTRLTVL.

J is TRBJ2-3 and V is TRBV30; TRBD2 aligns across 7 bases. This CDR3 contains 14 residues. Germline CDR1 GTSNPN, CDR2 SVGIG (reference sequence). The ends lost 2 bases at V and 1 base at J; junction bases unmatched: 3. The CDR3 loop is CAWSKGGGTDTQYF. CDR3 DNA: TGTGCCTGGAGTAAGGGAGGGGGCACAGATACGCAGTATTTT.

The rearrangement uses TRBV19 and TRBJ2-1; 13 positions match TRBD2. The CDR3 has 19 residues. The V and J ends lost 2 bases and 4 bases, in that order; junction bases with no gene match: 11. Germline assignment: CDR1 LNHDA and CDR2 SQIVND (reference sequence). Here the CDR3 DNA reads TGTGCCAGTAGTATACTCCGGACTAGCGGGAGTTCAAGGTACAATGAGCAGTTCTTC. Its translation: CASSILRTSGSSRYNEQFF.

This chain links TRBV15 with TRBJ2-7; D perhaps matches TRBD2 (6 bases). This CDR3 is 14 amino acids long. The germline V gene encodes CDR1 LNHNV and CDR2 YYDKDF (reference sequence). Trimming shortened V by 0 bases and J by 5 bases, and 11 bases separated the two germline ends. As DNA, the CDR3 is TGTGCCACCAGCAGAGATCCGGGGGTAAACGAGCAGTACTTC. Translating gives CATSRDPGVNEQYF. The whole variable domain, filled in from reference TRBV15 and TRBJ2-7, reads DAMVIQNPRYQVTQFGKPVTLSCSQTLNHNVMYWYQQKSSQAPKLLFHYYDKDFNNEADTPDNFQSRRPNTSFCFLDIRSPGLGDTAMYLCATSRDPGVNEQYFGPGTRLTVT.

The chain uses TRBV5-1 and TRBJ2-1; 8 positions match TRBD2. V gave up 0 bases and J gave up 4 bases; unmatched junction bases: 6. Germline V gene data show CDR1 as SGHRS and CDR2 as YFSETQ. This CDR3 is built from 16 residues. CDR3 sequence reads: CASSLGSGSAYNEQFF. For the CDR3, the DNA is TGCGCCAGCAGCTTGGGAAGCGGGAGTGCTTACAATGAGCAGTTCTTC.

This clone was picked up a small number of times. The junction shows a germline mismatch at one end, possibly a read error. V and J are TRBV10-3 and TRBJ2-7, with 7 bases identical to TRBD1. The CDR3 is 14 amino acids. Germline loops: CDR1 ENHRY, CDR2 SYGVKD. CDR3 nucleotide sequence: TGTGCCATCAGTAGACAGGGAACCTCCCACGAGCAGTACTTC. This encodes CAISRQGTSHEQYF.

The sample holds a few counts of this clone. The J gene is TRBJ2-3, the V gene TRBV10-1, with 13 nucleotides matching TRBD2. Trimming removed 2 bases from V and 4 bases from J; junction bases left unmatched: 6. This CDR3 region has 17 residues. The germline V gene has CDR1 WNHNN and CDR2 SYGVQD (reference sequence). In DNA form, the CDR3 reads TGCGCCAGCAGTGAGCCTACTAGCGGGAGGGCCTCAGATACGCAGTATTTT. Translation: CASSEPTSGRASDTQYF.

V usage is TRBV11-2 and J usage is TRBJ2-5; possibly TRBD2 for D (5 bases). Germline CDR1 SGHAT, CDR2 FQNNGV. V lost 5 bases to trimming and J lost 5 bases, with 15 bases between them. The CDR3 extends over 14 amino acids. The CDR3 loop is CASSLTPGRETQYF. The CDR3 coding sequence is TGTGCCAGCAGCCTCACTCCGGGAAGGGAGACCCAGTACTTC.

The V call is TRBV15, the J call TRBJ1-5; no firm D call. Trimming pared 0 bases from V and 8 bases from J, leaving 8 bases between. Germline V gene sequence: CDR1 LNHNV, CDR2 YYDKDF (reference sequence). This CDR3 has 13 amino acids. Here the CDR3 reads CATSRDKSEPQHF. For the CDR3, the DNA is TGTGCCACCAGCAGAGATAAGTCGGAGCCCCAGCATTTT.

This clone turned up a few times. This same CDR3 is encoded by further DNA sequences in the sample. The chain links TRBV27 to TRBJ2-7, with 9 bases matching TRBD2. This CDR3 is 14 amino acids long. The junction had 7 bases not matched to a gene; V was cut back by 3 bases and J by 7 bases. CDR1 and CDR2 from the germline V gene are MNHEY and SMNVEV (reference sequence). In DNA, the CDR3 is TGTGCCAGCAGTTTTGGCGGGAGGGCCGGGGAGCAGTACTTC. Encoded protein: CASSFGGRAGEQYF.

The chain carries TRBV7-2 and TRBJ2-5, with D possibly matching TRBD2 (6 bases). CDR1 is SGHTA, CDR2 FQGNSA, per germline. Deletions cut 3 bases from V and 1 base from J, with 9 bases between. CDR3 length: 14 amino acids. For the CDR3, the DNA is TGTGCCAGCAGCTTCGTGGGACTCCAAGAGACCCAGTACTTC. This sequence encodes CASSFVGLQETQYF.

The rearrangement joins TRBV6-6 to TRBJ2-5; 7 bases match TRBD2. Germline loops: CDR1 MNHNY, CDR2 SVGAGI (reference sequence). The J segment lost 4 bases and the V segment lost 6 bases, leaving 5 bases of the junction unmatched. This CDR3 comprises 13 residues. CDR3 sequence (DNA): TGTGCCAGCAGCTATCAGCGGGGAGAGACCCAGTACTTC. Protein product: CASSYQRGETQYF.

The J gene is TRBJ2-1, the V gene TRBV2, with 12 bases that match TRBD2. The V gene's germline CDR1 is SNHLY and CDR2 FYNNEI. V lost 9 bases, J lost 9 bases, and 6 bases stayed unmatched. This CDR3 spans 13 amino acids. The CDR3 sequence: CASQTSGSTEQFF. CDR3 DNA: TGTGCCAGTCAGACTAGCGGGAGCACTGAGCAGTTCTTC. Drawing the rest from reference TRBV2 and TRBJ2-1, the complete variable domain is EPEVTQTPSHQVTQMGQEVILRCVPISNHLYFYWYRQILGQKVEFLVSFYNNEISEKSEIFDDQFSVERPDGSNFTLKIRSTKLEDSAMYFCASQTSGSTEQFFGPGTRLTVL.

The chain employs TRBV7-3 and TRBJ1-1, with TRBD1 matching over 9 bases. In germline, CDR1 is SGHTA, CDR2 FQGTGA. The CDR3 consists of 14 residues. V was pared by 5 bases and J by 4 bases, with 5 bases of the junction left unmatched. The CDR3: CASSKGQGVTEAFF. DNA for the CDR3: TGTGCCAGCAGCAAGGGACAGGGAGTCACTGAAGCTTTCTTT.

This clone was recorded only once. The chain employs TRBV28 and TRBJ2-7, with 7 bases identical to TRBD2. Unmatched junction bases numbered 0, after V lost 4 bases and J lost 3 bases. Germline V CDR1 and CDR2: MDHEN, SYDVKM. The CDR3 sequence is 12 residues long. The CDR3 loop is CASSWGGYEQYF. The CDR3 DNA follows: TGTGCCAGCAGTTGGGGGGGCTACGAGCAGTACTTC.

This clone has a handful of counts. This rearrangement joins TRBV9 to TRBJ2-5; unclear D gene. Trimming stripped 6 bases from V and 5 bases from J, with 14 bases between. CDR3 length: 13 amino acids. The V gene's germline CDR1 is SGDLS and CDR2 YYNGEE. CDR3 sequence reads: CASTRQERETQYF. In nucleotides, the CDR3 is TGTGCCAGCACCCGGCAGGAAAGGGAGACCCAGTACTTC.

The gene calls are TRBV4-1 and TRBJ1-2; 12 nucleotides line up with TRBD1. The V gene end was trimmed by 3 bases and the J gene end by 5 bases; junction bases not matched to a gene: 1. The length of the CDR3 is 14 residues. Germline V gene data show CDR1 as MGHRA and CDR2 as YSYEKL. The CDR3 bases are TGCGCCAGCAGCCAGGGACAGGGGGCATATGGCTACACCTTC. Its protein product is CASSQGQGAYGYTF.

The V and J genes are TRBV2 and TRBJ2-1; D is undetermined. The germline gives CDR1 SNHLY, CDR2 FYNNEI. V was cut by 6 bases and J by 0 bases, with 9 bases left in between. This CDR3 is 14 amino acids long. The CDR3 DNA follows: TGTGCCAGCAGAGCCCCAAGCTCCTACAATGAGCAGTTCTTC. Residues: CASRAPSSYNEQFF.

The V gene is TRBV27, the J gene TRBJ1-6; 8 positions agree with TRBD1. From germline, CDR1 is MNHEY and CDR2 SMNVEV (reference sequence). With V trimmed by 4 bases and J by 4 bases, 9 bases remained unmatched. The CDR3 spans 17 residues. The CDR3 DNA sequence: TGTGCCAGCAGTTCCCCGGACAGGGACTCTTATAATTCACCCCTCCACTTT. This codes for CASSSPDRDSYNSPLHF.

The chain combines TRBV5-4 with TRBJ1-4; TRBD1 matches at 12 bases. The germline gives CDR1 SGHNT, CDR2 YYREEE (reference sequence). The CDR3 runs 14 residues. With 3 bases clipped from V and 6 bases from J, the junction kept 0 bases outside the gene matches. CDR3 loop: CASSWDRGHEKLFF. CDR3 DNA: TGTGCCAGCAGCTGGGACAGGGGGCATGAAAAACTGTTTTTT.

The chain has TRBV28 and TRBJ2-5; 9 positions match TRBD2. The CDR3 contains 17 residues. V shed 9 bases, J shed 1 base, and the junction held 15 bases outside the gene matches. Per germline, CDR1 MDHEN and CDR2 SYDVKM. CDR3 DNA: TGTGCCAGTCCTCGCCATCGACTAGCGGATACCCAAGAGACCCAGTACTTC. This translates into CASPRHRLADTQETQYF.

The rearrangement joins TRBV6-5 to TRBJ2-2; possible D gene TRBD2, 7 bases. The CDR3 runs 14 residues. Germline V gene lookup returns CDR1 MNHEY and CDR2 SVGAGI. Trimming removed 7 bases at V and 6 bases at J, with 15 bases between. The CDR3 reads CASKWGGQAGELFF. The CDR3, as DNA: TGTGCCAGCAAATGGGGGGGGCAGGCCGGGGAGCTGTTTTTT.

The V and J genes are TRBV30 and TRBJ2-7, with 9 bases that match TRBD1. This CDR3 is built from 14 residues. The germline gives CDR1 GTSNPN, CDR2 SVGIG (reference sequence). V dropped 3 bases and J dropped 7; count of bases not matched to a gene: 10. The CDR3 loop reads CAWRDGTGTGEQYF. CDR3 nucleotide sequence: TGTGCCTGGAGGGACGGGACAGGGACTGGGGAGCAGTACTTC.

V gene TRBV5-1 combines with J gene TRBJ2-1; weak D call: TRBD2 (5 bases). Germline CDR1 reads SGHRS; CDR2 reads YFSETQ. The CDR3 runs to 13 residues. Trimming shortened V by 1 base and J by 8 bases, and 10 bases separated the two germline ends. For the CDR3, the DNA is TGCGCCAGCAGCTTGAACGAGGGCGATGAGCAGTTCTTC. This encodes CASSLNEGDEQFF. The full variable domain, completed using reference TRBV5-1 and TRBJ2-1, is KAGVTQTPRYLIKTRGQQVTLSCSPISGHRSVSWYQQTPGQGLQFLFEYFSETQRNKGNFPGRFSGRQFSNSRSEMNVSTLELGDSALYLCASSLNEGDEQFFGPGTRLTVL.

The J gene is TRBJ1-1, the V gene TRBV29-1; 7 bases line up with TRBD1. J gave up 1 base and V 7 bases, and 3 bases lay outside the gene matches. This CDR3 contains 12 residues. CDR1 and CDR2 from the germline V gene are SQVTM and ANQGSEA. CDR3 loop: CSGGTANTEAFF. CDR3 nucleotides: TGCAGCGGAGGGACAGCGAACACTGAAGCTTTCTTT.

V and J are TRBV28 and TRBJ1-4; 8 nucleotides line up with TRBD1. After removal of 5 bases from V and 6 bases from J, the junction contained 11 bases not matched to a gene. The CDR3 is 16 residues long. Germline V CDR1 and CDR2: MDHEN, SYDVKM. CDR3 region: CASSPGSQGEDEKLFF. The DNA for the CDR3 is TGTGCCAGCAGTCCGGGTTCACAGGGGGAGGATGAAAAACTGTTTTTT.

The rearrangement joins TRBV7-2 to TRBJ2-3; D is perhaps TRBD2 (5 bases). Germline V gives CDR1 SGHTA, CDR2 FQGNSA. The CDR3 runs to 13 residues. V was shortened by 3 bases and J by 4 bases, with 8 bases between the two germline ends. DNA for the CDR3: TGTGCCAGCAGCTTTCAGCGGTCAGATACGCAGTATTTT. Encoded protein: CASSFQRSDTQYF.

The chain couples TRBV6-6 to TRBJ2-3; 7 bases map to TRBD2. The J segment lost 2 bases and the V segment lost 6 bases, leaving 8 bases of the junction unmatched. CDR3 size: 15 residues. The germline V gene encodes CDR1 MNHNY and CDR2 SVGAGI (reference sequence). The CDR3 DNA follows: TGTGCCAGCAGCCCCACTAGCGAGCCCACAGATACGCAGTATTTT. This sequence encodes CASSPTSEPTDTQYF.

This clone appeared once. The chain combines TRBV5-1 with TRBJ2-3; 10 bases align to TRBD1. V shed 4 bases and J 5 bases; nucleotides not matched to a gene: 7. This CDR3 is built from 15 residues. Germline V lookup: CDR1 SGHRS, CDR2 YFSETQ. In nucleotides, the CDR3 is TGCGCCAGCAGCCTCCGACAGGGGGCTGGAGATACGCAGTATTTT. It is translated as CASSLRQGAGDTQYF.

This rearrangement joins TRBV7-8 to TRBJ2-5; 7 bases agree with TRBD1. CDR3 size: 14 residues. Germline CDR1 and CDR2: SGHVS and FQNEAQ. V lost 0 bases to trimming and J lost 3 bases; unmatched junction nucleotides: 1. The CDR3 region has the DNA TGTGCCAGCAGCTTAGCCGACAGGGAAGAGACCCAGTACTTC. Its translation is CASSLADREETQYF.

This rearrangement joins TRBV27 to TRBJ1-6; D is unclear. CDR3 length: 13 residues. The V and J ends lost 7 bases and 7 bases respectively, with 11 bases between them. CDR1 and CDR2 (germline): MNHEY, SMNVEV (reference sequence). CDR3 DNA: TGTGCCAGCACCACTTTGCCAAATTCACCCCTCCACTTT. Its protein product is CASTTLPNSPLHF.